This T cell receptor beta chain came from a study of persistence of HIV-infected CD4 T cells. Study-wide results and limits: Compared with CD3/CD28-stimulated cells, CMV- and Gag-responding cells showed lower TCRbeta richness. Degenerate expanded CDR3beta sequences were enriched among CMV- and Gag-responding cells.

This CDR3 region has 12 residues. Trimming removed 4 bases at V and 10 bases at J, with 11 bases between. CDR1 and CDR2 (germline): SGHDN, FVKESK. This was the immunoSEQ version 4 assay in survey mode. Sequencing used immunoSEQ multiplex PCR; TCRdb keeps in-frame clones, though not all of them. The profile covers approximately 46,000 clones, with 85% to 90% appearing a single time and about 3.1% taken by the ten largest. Cells were stimulated nonspecifically with anti-CD3/anti-CD28 magnetic beads. CD4+ T cells upregulating both CD40 ligand and CD69 were sorted as responding cells. Adults with HIV-1 started suppressive ART while chronically infected. This clone occurred a few times. The antigen is undetermined.

The sample consisted of CD4+ T cells sorted from PBMCs after roughly 20-hour stimulation, taken from a patient who received antiretroviral therapy. The J gene is TRBJ2-1, the V gene TRBV14; D tentatively reads TRBD1 or TRBD2 (5 bases each). The clonotype was recovered from an adult woman with HIV who was CMV-seropositive. CDR3 bases: TGTGCCAGCAGCCGAACCTGGGGGGAGCAGTTCTTC. It translates to CASSRTWGEQFF.